This T cell receptor beta chain was observed in a study of blood T cell repertoires in COVID-19. Study-wide background: Whether acute or convalescent, the COVID-19 samples came from the United States, Italy and Spain. PBMCs, B-cell-depleted T cells, or T cells were the source of the cDNA or gDNA that made up the material.

Deletions cut 3 bases from V and 2 bases from J, with 13 bases between. Germline assignment: CDR1 SGHAT and CDR2 FQNNGV. The CDR3 runs to 15 residues. In the study's own analysis: Researchers report that nucleated cell counts were estimated from reference gene primer amplification. Profiling relied on immunoSEQ multiplex PCR, and the TCRdb table lists in-frame clones only, not all of them. V and J calls and clone size are as listed in that table; D and trimming were resolved from the DNA. Of under 40,000 clones in the sample, approximately 80% were seen once. The chain employs TRBV11-2 and TRBJ2-5; TRBD1 is a possible D gene (6 bases). Sequenced: peripheral blood. This receptor was taken from a man in his fifties or sixties with active or convalescent COVID-19. The CDR3, as DNA: TGTGCCAGCAGCTTCGTATTTGACAGGCAAGAGACCCAGTACTTC. Protein sequence: CASSFVFDRQETQYF.